This entry is about one T cell receptor beta chain. The V gene's germline CDR1 is MNHEY and CDR2 SMNVEV (reference sequence). Deletions cut 0 bases from V and 7 bases from J, with 9 bases between. The CDR3 contains 13 residues. Recruited during active infection, patients (from Seattle) were subsequently followed longitudinally. These data originate in a study of blood T cell repertoires in COVID-19. Study-level information: Sources were T cells, B-cell-depleted T cells, or PBMCs; the material itself was cDNA or gDNA.

Sequencing was performed with immunoSEQ multiplex PCR; in TCRdb, only in-frame clones are kept and a portion is missing. The table lists 70,000 or so clones, about 86% of them singletons. The chain couples TRBV27 to TRBJ2-5; D is unresolved. The receptor was isolated from a man between 40 and 49 years old with COVID-19, enrolled during active disease. Sequences were obtained from peripheral blood. DNA of the CDR3: TGTGCCAGCAGTTTATCCACAGCTGGGACCCAGTACTTC. It codes for CASSLSTAGTQYF.